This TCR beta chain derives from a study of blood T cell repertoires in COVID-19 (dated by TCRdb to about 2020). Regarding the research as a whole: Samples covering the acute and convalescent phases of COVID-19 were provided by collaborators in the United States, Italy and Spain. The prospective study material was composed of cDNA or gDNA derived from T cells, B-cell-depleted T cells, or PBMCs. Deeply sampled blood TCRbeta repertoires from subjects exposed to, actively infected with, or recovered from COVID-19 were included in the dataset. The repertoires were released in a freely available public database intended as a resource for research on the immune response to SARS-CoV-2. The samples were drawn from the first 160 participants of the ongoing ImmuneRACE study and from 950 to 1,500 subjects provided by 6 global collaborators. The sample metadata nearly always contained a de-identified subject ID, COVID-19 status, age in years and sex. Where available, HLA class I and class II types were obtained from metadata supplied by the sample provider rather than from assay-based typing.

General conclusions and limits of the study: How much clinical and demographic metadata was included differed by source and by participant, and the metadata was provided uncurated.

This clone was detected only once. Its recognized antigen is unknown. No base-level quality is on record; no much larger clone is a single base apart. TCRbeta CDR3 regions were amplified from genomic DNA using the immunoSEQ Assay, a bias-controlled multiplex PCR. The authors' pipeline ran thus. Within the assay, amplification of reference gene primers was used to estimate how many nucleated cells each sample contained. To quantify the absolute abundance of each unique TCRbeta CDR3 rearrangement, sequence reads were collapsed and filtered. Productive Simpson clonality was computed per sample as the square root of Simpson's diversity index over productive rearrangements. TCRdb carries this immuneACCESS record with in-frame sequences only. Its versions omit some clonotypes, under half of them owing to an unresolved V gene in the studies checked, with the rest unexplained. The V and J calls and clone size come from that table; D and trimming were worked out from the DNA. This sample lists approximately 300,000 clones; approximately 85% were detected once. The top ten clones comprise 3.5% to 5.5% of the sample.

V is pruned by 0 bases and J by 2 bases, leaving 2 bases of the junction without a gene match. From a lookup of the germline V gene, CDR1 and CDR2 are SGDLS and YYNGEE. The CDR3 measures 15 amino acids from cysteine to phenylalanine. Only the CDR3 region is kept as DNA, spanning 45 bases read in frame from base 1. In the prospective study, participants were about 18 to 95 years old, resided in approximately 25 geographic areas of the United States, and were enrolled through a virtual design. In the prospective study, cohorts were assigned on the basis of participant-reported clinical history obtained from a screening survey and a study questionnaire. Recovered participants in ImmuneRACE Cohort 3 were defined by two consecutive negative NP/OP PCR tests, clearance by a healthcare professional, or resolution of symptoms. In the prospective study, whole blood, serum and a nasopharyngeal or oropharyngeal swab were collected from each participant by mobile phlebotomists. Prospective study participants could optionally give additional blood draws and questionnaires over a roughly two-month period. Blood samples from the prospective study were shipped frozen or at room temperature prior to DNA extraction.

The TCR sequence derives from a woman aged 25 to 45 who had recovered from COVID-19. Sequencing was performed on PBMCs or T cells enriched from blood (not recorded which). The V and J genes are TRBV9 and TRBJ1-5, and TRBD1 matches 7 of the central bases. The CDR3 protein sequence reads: CASSVEGARNQPQHF. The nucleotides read TGTGCCAGCAGCGTAGAGGGGGCACGCAATCAGCCCCAGCATTTT. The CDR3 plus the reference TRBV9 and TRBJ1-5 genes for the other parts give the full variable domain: DSGVTQTPKHLITATGQRVTLRCSPRSGDLSVYWYQQSLDQGLQFLIQYYNGEERAKGNILERFSAQQFPDLHSELNLSSLELGDSALYFCASSVEGARNQPQHFGDGTRLSIL.